Sequencing of this TCR beta chain was carried out in a study of Tregs in tolerant kidney transplant recipients. Overall study: A roughly 3-day belatacept mixed lymphocyte reaction, sometimes plus 5-day graft donor restimulation, preceded CD4+CD25+CD127- sorting.

Clones were read by immunoSEQ multiplex PCR, and TCRdb kept only the in-frame ones, dropping some. The sample has approximately 45,000 clones, around 95% seen once; the top ten hold 0.37%. Points from the study as a whole: Activated donor B cell expansion appeared to reveal the most relevant donor-specific TCRbeta repertoire. Findings come from small patient numbers and require larger validation.

With regard to this clone: Its specificity is unknown.

This receptor was obtained from a human donor in good health. Material: Tregs from blood cultured with allogeneic cells.

This CDR3 reads CASSDRRLAGGLYNEQFF. In nucleotides, the CDR3 is TGTGCCAGCAGTGACAGGAGACTAGCGGGAGGATTGTACAATGAGCAGTTCTTC. The rearrangement uses TRBV2 and TRBJ2-1; 13 positions agree with TRBD2. Germline V gives CDR1 SNHLY, CDR2 FYNNEI. V shed 3 bases and J 4 bases; nucleotides not matched to a gene: 9. The CDR3 consists of 18 residues.